This TCR beta chain was obtained from a study of T cells in tuberculosis. The length of the CDR3 is 16 residues. Germline assignment: CDR1 SGHVS and CDR2 FQNEAQ. Between the trimmed V and J ends, which lost 2 bases and 2 bases, there was a span of 16 bases. This clone is a singleton in its sample. After thawing and overnight rest, PBMC were stained with GMM-loaded CD1B tetramer, viability dye and anti-CD3 for sorting. The lipid loaded on the CD1B tetramers was C32 glucose monomycolate from Rhodococcus equi. Repertoires were generated with immunoSEQ multiplex PCR, while TCRdb's copy carries only in-frame clones and drops some. Of 50,000 to 65,000 clones in the sample, around 90% were seen once.

The source is an adult woman with latent tuberculosis. The gene calls are TRBV7-8 and TRBJ2-7, with D possibly TRBD2 on 5 matching bases. Sequenced sample: CD1b-GMM tetramer-negative cells sorted from PBMCs. The CDR3: CASSLSLAAPAYEQYF. The CDR3 DNA is TGTGCCAGCAGCTTATCGCTAGCAGCCCCCGCCTACGAGCAGTACTTC.